The present entry profiles one T cell receptor beta chain with its context. These data are taken from a study of blood T cell repertoires in COVID-19. The overall study: Samples representing acute and convalescent COVID-19 were sourced from the United States, Italy and Spain. T cells, B-cell-depleted T cells, or PBMCs provided the cDNA or gDNA that served as material.

Study processing details: Scientists estimated how many nucleated cells there were by amplifying reference gene primers. Clones were sequenced by immunoSEQ multiplex PCR, and TCRdb holds only the in-frame ones, with some missing. Clone size and V and J calls were adopted from that table, with D and trimming inferred from the DNA. The table has some 77,000 clones, about 90% seen once; the top ten hold 3.5% to 5%. The length of the CDR3 is 17 residues. The V end was cut by 0 bases, the J end by 0 bases, with 11 bases between. Germline V lookup: CDR1 LNHNV, CDR2 YYDKDF (reference sequence). The specimen was peripheral blood. The chain couples TRBV15 to TRBJ1-4; D may be TRBD1 (5 bases). The receptor was isolated from a woman over 75 with active or convalescent COVID-19. CDR3: CATSRDLPTATNEKLFF. CDR3 DNA: TGTGCCACCAGCAGAGATTTGCCGACAGCAACTAATGAAAAACTGTTTTTT.